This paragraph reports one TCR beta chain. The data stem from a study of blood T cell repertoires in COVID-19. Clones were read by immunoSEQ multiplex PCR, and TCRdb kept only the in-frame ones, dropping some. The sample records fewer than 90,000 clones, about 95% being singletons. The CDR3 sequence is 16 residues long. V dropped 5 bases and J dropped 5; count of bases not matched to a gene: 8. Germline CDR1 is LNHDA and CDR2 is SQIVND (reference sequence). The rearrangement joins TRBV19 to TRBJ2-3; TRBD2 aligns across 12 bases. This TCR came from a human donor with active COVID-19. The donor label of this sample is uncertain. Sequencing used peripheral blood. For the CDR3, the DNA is TGTGCCAGTAGTGGGCTAGCGGGAGGGGCTCAAGATACGCAGTATTTT. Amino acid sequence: CASSGLAGGAQDTQYF.